The source of this T cell receptor (beta chain) is a study of blood T cell repertoires in COVID-19. Across the study: PBMCs, B-cell-depleted T cells, or T cells were the source of the cDNA or gDNA that made up the material.

A single count supports this clone. Per the authors' pipeline: Amplification of reference gene primers provided the estimated nucleated cell counts. Using immunoSEQ multiplex PCR, the repertoire was profiled, and TCRdb retains in-frame clones only, with some absent. V, J and clone size were drawn from that table, and D and trimming were deduced from the DNA. The sample lists roughly 290,000 clones; around 81% were seen once. The trim removed 7 bases at V and 7 bases at J, leaving 5 bases unmatched. CDR3 size: 13 residues. The germline V gene has CDR1 MNHEY and CDR2 SVGAGI. The specimen sequenced was peripheral blood. This chain links TRBV6-5 with TRBJ1-1; 11 nucleotides line up with TRBD1. The clonotype was recovered from a woman aged 45 to 65 with active or convalescent COVID-19. CDR3 in DNA: TGTGCCAGCAACGGACAGGGGGCGCGTGAAGCTTTCTTT. Translating gives CASNGQGAREAFF.